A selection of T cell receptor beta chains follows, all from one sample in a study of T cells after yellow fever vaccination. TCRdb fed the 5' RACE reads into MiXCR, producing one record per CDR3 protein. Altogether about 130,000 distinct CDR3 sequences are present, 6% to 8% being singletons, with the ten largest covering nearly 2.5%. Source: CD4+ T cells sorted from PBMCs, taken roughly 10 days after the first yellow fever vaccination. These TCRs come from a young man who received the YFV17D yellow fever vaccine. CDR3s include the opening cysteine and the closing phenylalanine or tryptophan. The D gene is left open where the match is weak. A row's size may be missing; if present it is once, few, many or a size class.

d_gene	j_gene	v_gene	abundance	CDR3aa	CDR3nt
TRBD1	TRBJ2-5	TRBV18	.	CASSPMDRAETQYF	TGTGCCAGCTCACCCATGGACAGGGCAGAGACCCAGTACTTC
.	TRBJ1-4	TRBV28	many	CASSSRDATNEKLFF	TGTGCCAGCAGTTCAAGGGACGCAACTAATGAAAAACTGTTTTTT
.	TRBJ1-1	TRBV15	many	CATSRGTVDTEAFF	TGTGCCACCAGCAGGGGAACAGTAGACACTGAAGCTTTCTTT
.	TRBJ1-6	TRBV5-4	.	CASSRPEDGTLHF	TGTGCCAGCAGCCGGCCCGAGGACGGCACCCTCCACTTT
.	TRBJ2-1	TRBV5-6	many	CASSLAWTEEQFF	TGTGCCAGCAGCTTGGCCTGGACTGAAGAGCAGTTCTTC
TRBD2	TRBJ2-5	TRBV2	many	CASSPGTSMVETQYF	TGTGCCAGCAGCCCCGGGACTAGCATGGTAGAGACCCAGTACTTC
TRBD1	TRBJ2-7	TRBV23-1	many	CASSNRGSYEQYF	TGCGCCAGCAGTAACAGGGGCTCCTACGAGCAGTACTTC
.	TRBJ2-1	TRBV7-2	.	CASIISGGLDEQFF	TGTGCCAGCATCATCTCAGGCGGCTTAGATGAGCAGTTCTTC
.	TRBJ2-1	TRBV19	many	CASSTVGGYNEQFF	TGTGCCAGTAGTACCGTAGGGGGCTACAATGAGCAGTTCTTC
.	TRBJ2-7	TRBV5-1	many	CASSPTGPYEQYF	TGCGCCAGCAGCCCGACAGGACCCTACGAGCAGTACTTC
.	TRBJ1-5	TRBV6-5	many	CASSYSGGDGNQPQHF	TGTGCCAGCAGTTACTCGGGGGGGGACGGAAATCAGCCCCAGCATTTT
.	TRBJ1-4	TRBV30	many	CAWSVGDSNEKLFF	TGTGCCTGGAGTGTGGGGGACTCGAATGAAAAACTGTTTTTT
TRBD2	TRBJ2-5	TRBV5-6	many	CASSPGLVMGVPETQYF	TGTGCCAGCAGCCCGGGACTAGTAATGGGTGTGCCAGAGACCCAGTACTTC
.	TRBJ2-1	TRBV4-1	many	CASSQGTANEQFF	TGCGCCAGCAGCCAAGGGACAGCCAATGAGCAGTTCTTC
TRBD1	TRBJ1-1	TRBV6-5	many	CASSYEGADTEAFF	TGTGCCAGCAGTTACGAGGGGGCCGACACTGAAGCTTTCTTT
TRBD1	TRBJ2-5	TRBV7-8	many	CASSVRTGRGETQYF	TGTGCCAGCAGCGTACGGACAGGGCGAGGGGAGACCCAGTACTTC
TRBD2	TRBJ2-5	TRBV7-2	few	CASSWAGTSGGETQYF	TGTGCCAGCAGCTGGGCCGGGACTAGCGGGGGAGAGACCCAGTACTTC
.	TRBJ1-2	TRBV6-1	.	CASSEVADGYTF	TGTGCCAGCAGTGAAGTTGCGGATGGCTACACCTTC
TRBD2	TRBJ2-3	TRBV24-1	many	CATGDYSTDTQYF	TGTGCCACCGGGGACTACAGCACAGATACGCAGTATTTT
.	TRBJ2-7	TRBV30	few	CAWSHSYEQYF	TGTGCCTGGAGTCACTCCTACGAGCAGTACTTC
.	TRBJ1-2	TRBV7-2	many	CASSLVDRKNGYTF	TGTGCCAGCAGTTTAGTGGACAGAAAGAATGGCTACACCTTC
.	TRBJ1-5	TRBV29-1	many	CSVEDGPGNQPQHF	TGCAGCGTTGAAGATGGACCCGGCAATCAGCCCCAGCATTTT
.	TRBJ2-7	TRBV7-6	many	CASSWTAGYEQYF	TGTGCCAGCAGCTGGACAGCCGGCTACGAGCAGTACTTC
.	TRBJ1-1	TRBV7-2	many	CASSLAPVMYTEAFF	TGTGCCAGCAGCTTAGCTCCCGTTATGTACACTGAAGCTTTCTTT
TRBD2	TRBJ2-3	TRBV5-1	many	CASSVTSGGGTDTQYF	TGCGCCAGCAGCGTGACTAGCGGGGGGGGGACAGATACGCAGTATTTT
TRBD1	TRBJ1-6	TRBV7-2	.	CASTMTGGSYNSPLHF	TGTGCCAGCACCATGACAGGGGGCTCCTATAATTCACCCCTCCACTTT
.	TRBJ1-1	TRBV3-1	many	CASSPNEGEAFF	TGTGCCAGCAGCCCTAATGAAGGTGAAGCTTTCTTT
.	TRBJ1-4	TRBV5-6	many	CASSSTPRDGKLFF	TGTGCCAGCAGCTCGACCCCCCGGGACGGCAAACTGTTTTTT
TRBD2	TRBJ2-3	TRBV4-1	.	CASSSLGGGSTDTQYF	TGCGCCAGCAGCTCGCTGGGGGGGGGTAGCACAGATACGCAGTATTTT
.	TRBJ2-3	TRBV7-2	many	CASSLVLGHPTDTQYF	TGTGCCAGCAGCTTAGTCCTTGGACATCCCACAGATACGCAGTATTTT
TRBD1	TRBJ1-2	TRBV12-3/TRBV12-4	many	CASSRDRGRVDTF	TGTGCCAGCAGCCGGGACAGGGGGCGGGTGGACACCTTC
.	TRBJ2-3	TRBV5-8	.	CASYNIYTQYF	TGTGCCAGCTATAATATTTATACGCAGTATTTT
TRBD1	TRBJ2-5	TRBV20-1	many	CSATPQGVTWETQYF	TGCAGTGCGACCCCCCAGGGGGTGACGTGGGAGACCCAGTACTTC
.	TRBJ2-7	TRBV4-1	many	CASSQVIRTAGYEQYF	TGCGCCAGCAGCCAAGTCATCCGGACGGCGGGATACGAGCAGTACTTC
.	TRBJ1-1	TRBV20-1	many	CSAFLPGGTEAFF	TGCAGTGCTTTCCTCCCAGGTGGCACTGAAGCTTTCTTT
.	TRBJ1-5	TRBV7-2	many	CASSLRLAQNSNQPQHF	TGTGCCAGCAGCTTAAGGTTGGCTCAGAATAGCAATCAGCCCCAGCATTTT
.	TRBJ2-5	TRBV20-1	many	CSAPRPGATQYF	TGCAGTGCCCCCCGACCAGGAGCGACCCAGTACTTC
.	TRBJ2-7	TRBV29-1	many	CSVARGQGLSSYEQYF	TGCAGCGTTGCACGGGGACAAGGTTTGAGCTCCTACGAGCAGTACTTC
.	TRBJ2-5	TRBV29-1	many	CSVEPWRGEETQYF	TGCAGCGTTGAACCCTGGAGGGGTGAAGAGACCCAGTACTTC
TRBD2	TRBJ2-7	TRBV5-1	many	CASSLALAGGYEQYF	TGCGCCAGCAGCTTGGCCCTAGCGGGGGGCTACGAGCAGTACTTC
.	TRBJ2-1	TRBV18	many	CASSPLAGEQFF	TGTGCCAGCTCACCGCTAGCTGGGGAGCAGTTCTTC
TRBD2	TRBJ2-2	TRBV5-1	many	CASSWGLAGNTGELFF	TGCGCCAGCAGTTGGGGACTAGCGGGGAACACCGGGGAGCTGTTTTTT
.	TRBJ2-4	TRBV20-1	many	CSAQALIGNIQYF	TGCAGTGCTCAAGCACTGATAGGAAACATTCAGTACTTC
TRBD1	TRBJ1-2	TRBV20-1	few	CSASGTGAYGYTF	TGCAGTGCTAGTGGGACAGGGGCCTATGGCTACACCTTC
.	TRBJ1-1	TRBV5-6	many	CASSWTANTEAFF	TGTGCCAGCAGCTGGACAGCGAACACTGAAGCTTTCTTT
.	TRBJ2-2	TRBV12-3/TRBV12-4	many	CASSISGVTGELFF	TGTGCCAGCAGTATATCAGGGGTGACCGGGGAGCTGTTTTTT
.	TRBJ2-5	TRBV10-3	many	CAISEQGPETQYF	TGTGCCATCAGTGAACAGGGCCCGGAGACCCAGTACTTC
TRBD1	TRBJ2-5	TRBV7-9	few	CASSLPRDRGWETQYF	TGTGCCAGCAGCTTACCCCGGGACAGGGGGTGGGAGACCCAGTACTTC
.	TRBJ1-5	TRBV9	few	CASSVLHRTRISNQPQHF	TGTGCCAGCAGCGTACTCCACCGGACACGGATTAGCAATCAGCCCCAGCATTTT
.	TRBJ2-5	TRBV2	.	CASEEREETQYF	TGTGCCAGCGAAGAGCGAGAAGAGACCCAGTACTTC
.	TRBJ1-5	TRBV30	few	CAWSVIGSQPQHF	TGTGCCTGGAGTGTAATAGGGTCTCAGCCCCAGCATTTT
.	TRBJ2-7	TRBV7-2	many	CASSLVASSYEQYF	TGTGCCAGCAGCTTAGTGGCCAGCTCCTACGAGCAGTACTTC
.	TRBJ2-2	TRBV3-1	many	CASSRIEGTGELFF	TGTGCCAGCAGCCGTATCGAGGGGACCGGGGAGCTGTTTTTT
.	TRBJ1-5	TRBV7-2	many	CASSLFNQPQHF	TGTGCCAGCAGTCTCTTCAATCAGCCCCAGCATTTT